Shown below are 13 T cell receptor beta chains from a single sample sequenced in a study of shared clonotypes between healthy human individuals. Naive CD8 cells comprised CD45RO-negative, CCR7-positively selected cells, excluding terminally differentiated effector memory CD45RA+ cells. Assay used: immunoSEQ multiplex PCR; TCRdb lists only in-frame clones, some missing. The table records 1.5 million to 2.5 million clones, roughly 94% of them present only once. The sequencing sample was made of naive CD8+ T cells sorted from blood. These receptors were collected from a young man in good health.

This chain links TRBV4-2 with TRBJ2-3, with D possibly called TRBD1 or TRBD2 (5 bases each). The length of the CDR3 is 18 residues. V lost 0 bases and J lost 0, with 16 bases in between. Looked up from germline, CDR1 is LGHNA and CDR2 is YNFKEQ. CDR3 sequence: CASSQEGVGSESTDTQYF. For the CDR3, the DNA is TGTGCCAGCAGCCAAGAGGGGGTGGGTTCTGAGAGCACAGATACGCAGTATTTT.

This sequence joins TRBV5-6 and TRBJ2-5, with D tentatively TRBD2 (6 bases). Looked up from germline, CDR1 is SGHDT and CDR2 is YYEEEE. The length of the CDR3 is 14 residues. Trimming left V 4 bases short and J 5 bases short, with 15 bases between. This CDR3 reads CASSPGEVLETQYF. The CDR3 nucleotides are TGTGCCAGCAGCCCGGGGGAGGTTTTGGAGACCCAGTACTTC.

The count of this clone is one. Mismatch with germline at one junction end may stem from a read error. This rearrangement joins TRBV6-1 to TRBJ2-1; 9 bases are shared with TRBD2. CDR3 size: 14 residues. Germline V gives CDR1 MNHNS, CDR2 SASEGT. The CDR3 sequence: CASNELAGVDEQFF. The CDR3 DNA reads as TGTGCCAGCAATGAATTAGCGGGGGTCGATGAGCAGTTCTTC.

The chain has TRBV11-2 and TRBJ2-5; D might be TRBD1 (5 bases). CDR3 size: 13 residues. The germline gives CDR1 SGHAT, CDR2 FQNNGV. V dropped 6 bases and J dropped 2 bases, with 10 bases sitting between them. For the CDR3, the DNA is TGTGCCAGCAGATCAGGGTTACAAGAGACCCAGTACTTC. Encoded protein: CASRSGLQETQYF.

As to this clone: This sample also contains other DNA sequences that code for the same CDR3. CDR3 loop: CASSFRGLAKNIQYF. Here the CDR3 DNA reads TGTGCCAGCAGTTTCCGAGGACTAGCCAAAAACATTCAGTACTTC. The V and J genes are TRBV28 and TRBJ2-4, with D possibly matching TRBD2 (5 bases). Trimming pared 3 bases from V and 0 bases from J, leaving 9 bases between. Germline V gene lookup returns CDR1 MDHEN and CDR2 SYDVKM. CDR3 length: 15 residues.

This chain connects TRBV7-9 to TRBJ2-1; D is perhaps TRBD2 (7 bases). This CDR3 is 16 amino acids long. The V gene lost 5 bases and the J gene lost 2 bases, with 16 bases spanning the gap. CDR1 and CDR2 (germline): SEHNR, FQNEAQ (reference sequence). CDR3 sequence reads: CASSPILGGAYNEQFF. The CDR3 nucleotides are TGTGCCAGCAGCCCAATCCTAGGGGGGGCCTACAATGAGCAGTTCTTC.

This chain links TRBV29-1 with TRBJ2-7, with 8 nucleotides matching TRBD1. V lost 0 bases and J lost 2; bases outside the gene matches: 9. The CDR3 has 16 residues. The germline V gene encodes CDR1 SQVTM and CDR2 ANQGSEA. As DNA, the CDR3 is TGCAGCGTTGAAGATTCGGAAACAGGGGGGACCTACGAGCAGTACTTC. Its translation: CSVEDSETGGTYEQYF.

The chain combines TRBV4-3 with TRBJ2-3; 11 bases are shared with TRBD2. The V and J ends lost 0 bases and 2 bases, in that order; junction bases with no gene match: 7. This CDR3 has 18 residues. Germline CDR1 LGHNA, CDR2 YSLEER. The CDR3 nucleotides are TGCGCCAGCAGCCAAGATAGGCCTAGCGGGAGGAACACAGATACGCAGTATTTT. It yields the protein CASSQDRPSGRNTDTQYF.

The V call is TRBV6-6, the J call TRBJ2-1; 7 nucleotides align to TRBD1. The germline V gene has CDR1 MNHNY and CDR2 SVGAGI (reference sequence). This CDR3 is 11 amino acids long. With V trimmed by 2 bases and J by 12 bases, 1 base remained unmatched. The CDR3 DNA is TGTGCCAGCAGTTACGGACAGGTGCAGTTCTTC. Its protein is CASSYGQVQFF.

As for this clone: Other DNA sequences from this sample encode an identical CDR3 as well. This CDR3 reads CASSPGGYEQYF. The CDR3, as DNA: TGTGCCAGCAGCCCGGGGGGGTACGAGCAGTACTTC. This sequence joins TRBV11-3 and TRBJ2-7; 8 bases are shared with TRBD2. The CDR3 length is 12 residues. With 5 bases clipped from V and 4 bases from J, the junction kept 1 base outside the gene matches. CDR1 is SGHNT and CDR2 is YENEEA in the germline V gene.

The chain links TRBV6-1 to TRBJ1-5; 9 nucleotides match TRBD1. The V segment lost 0 bases and the J segment 2 bases; nucleotides outside the gene matches: 14. The CDR3 is made up of 20 amino acids. Germline V gene sequence: CDR1 MNHNS, CDR2 SASEGT. This chain's CDR3 is CASSEARSWDRARGNQPQHF. The CDR3, as DNA: TGTGCCAGCAGTGAAGCGCGGAGTTGGGACAGGGCTAGGGGCAATCAGCCCCAGCATTTT.

The chain employs TRBV7-9 and TRBJ1-4; weak D call: TRBD1 (5 bases). Per germline, CDR1 SEHNR and CDR2 FQNEAQ (reference sequence). The length of the CDR3 is 13 residues. V was shortened by 8 bases and J by 8 bases, with 15 bases between the two germline ends. The CDR3 here is CASDGGVGEKLFF. The CDR3, as DNA: TGTGCCAGCGATGGAGGGGTAGGAGAAAAACTGTTTTTT.

In this sample, this clone turned up a few times. This CDR3 is CAIRSASDSNQPQHF. The CDR3 DNA reads as TGTGCCATCAGATCGGCCTCGGACAGCAATCAGCCCCAGCATTTT. The genes are TRBV28 and TRBJ1-5, with D uncertain. The germline V gene has CDR1 MDHEN and CDR2 SYDVKM. This CDR3 has 15 residues. Trimming shortened V by 10 bases and J by 1 base, and 17 bases separated the two germline ends.